This TCR beta chain was sequenced for a study of cytomegalovirus exposure and HLA in healthy donors. The PCR had 60 Vbeta and 13 Jbeta primers. Sequencing used immunoSEQ multiplex PCR; TCRdb keeps in-frame clones, though not all of them. The sample has over 150,000 clones. The CDR3 is 14 residues long. Germline V CDR1 and CDR2: SGHRS, YFSETQ. V lost 0 bases, J lost 0 bases, and 7 bases lay in between. The TCR comes from a boy aged 10-17 years in good health and CMV-seronegative. Source material: PBMCs. The rearrangement uses TRBV5-1 and TRBJ2-7; perhaps TRBD2 as D (6 bases). The CDR3 DNA reads as TGCGCCAGCAGCTTGGACGGGAGCTCCTACGAGCAGTACTTC. It is translated as CASSLDGSSYEQYF.